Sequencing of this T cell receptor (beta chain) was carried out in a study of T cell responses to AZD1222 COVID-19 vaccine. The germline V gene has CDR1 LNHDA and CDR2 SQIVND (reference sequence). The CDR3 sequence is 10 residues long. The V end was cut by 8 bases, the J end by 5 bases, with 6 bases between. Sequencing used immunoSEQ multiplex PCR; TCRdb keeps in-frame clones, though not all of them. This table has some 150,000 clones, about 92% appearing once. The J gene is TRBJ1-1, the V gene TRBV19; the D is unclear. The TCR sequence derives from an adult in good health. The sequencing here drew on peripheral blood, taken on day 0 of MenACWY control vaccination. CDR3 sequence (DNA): TGTGCCAGTTACCTTACTGAAGCTTTCTTT. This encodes CASYLTEAFF.